A single sample gave rise to the 21 T cell receptor beta chains below, sequenced in a study of T-cell reconstitution after alpha-beta-depleted transplantation in children. Preparation of the TCRbeta library involved a method that used unique molecular identifiers. TCRdb used MiXCR to reprocess the PCR reads, holding one entry per CDR3 protein. Of around 240,000 distinct CDR3 sequences detected, 9.7% appear once; the ten largest clones hold about 5.4%. Sample: PBMCs from the stem cell graft donor, taken from the stem cell graft. These receptors were obtained from a human donor who donated a stem cell graft to a child with SCID.

This clonotype was observed many times. V is TRBV18 and J is TRBJ1-1; 7 nucleotides align to TRBD1. After removal of 3 bases from V and 1 base from J, the junction contained 11 bases not matched to a gene. CDR3 length: 17 residues. Germline assignment: CDR1 KGHSH and CDR2 LQKENI. The CDR3: CASSPLLTGVSNTEAFF. CDR3 DNA sequence: TGTGCCAGCTCACCTTTGCTAACAGGGGTTTCGAACACTGAAGCTTTCTTT.

This clonotype was found many times. The chain carries TRBV27 and TRBJ2-2, with a tentative D call TRBD1 (6 bases). Trimming shortened V by 3 bases and J by 7 bases, and 18 bases separated the two germline ends. The CDR3 runs to 16 residues. Germline lookup yields CDR1 MNHEY and CDR2 SMNVEV (reference sequence). CDR3 in amino acids: CASSFGQGIGFGELFF. In DNA form, the CDR3 reads TGTGCCAGCAGTTTTGGGCAGGGGATAGGATTCGGGGAGCTGTTTTTT.

There are a few counts of this clonotype. This sequence joins TRBV29-1 and TRBJ1-2; weak D call: TRBD1 (6 bases). The CDR3 sequence is 11 residues long. CDR1 and CDR2 (germline): SQVTM, ANQGSEA. The CDR3 reads CTATGSYGYTF. CDR3 nucleotide sequence: TGCACCGCTACAGGGAGCTATGGCTACACCTTC.

In its sample, this clonotype was seen many times. This rearrangement joins TRBV5-1 to TRBJ1-3, with a possible D match to TRBD1 (5 bases). V was cut by 4 bases and J by 4 bases, with 12 bases left in between. CDR3 size: 14 residues. The germline V gene encodes CDR1 SGHRS and CDR2 YFSETQ. The CDR3 region has the DNA TGCGCCAGCAGCCCGGGGACGGCAGGAAACACCATATATTTT. Translating it yields CASSPGTAGNTIYF.

At least ten counts were recorded for this clonotype. In DNA, the CDR3 is TGCGCCAGCAGCCACGCCGGGAATTCACCCCTCCACTTT. Protein product: CASSHAGNSPLHF. The chain combines TRBV5-1 with TRBJ1-6; D ambiguous. This CDR3 contains 13 residues. Germline V gene lookup returns CDR1 SGHRS and CDR2 YFSETQ. The germline V and J ends were trimmed by 4 bases and 7 bases, with 9 bases remaining between them.

The chain links TRBV12-1 to TRBJ2-7; TRBD2 is the table's D call, not checked against the DNA. TRBV12-1 is listed as a pseudogene. CDR3 length equals 16 residues. The CDR3 reads CARSSGLAASSYEQYF. In nucleotides, the CDR3 is TGTGCCAGGAGCTCCGGGCTAGCGGCGAGCTCCTACGAGCAGTACTTC.

The chain joins TRBV4-1 to TRBJ2-1, with D unclear. The V and J ends lost 0 bases and 7 bases respectively, with 10 bases between them. The CDR3 runs to 14 residues. CDR1 is MGHRA and CDR2 is YSYEKL in the germline V gene. The CDR3 loop reads CASSQDPQANEQFF. In DNA form, the CDR3 reads TGCGCCAGCAGCCAAGATCCCCAGGCTAATGAGCAGTTCTTC.

In its sample, this clonotype was seen many times. This chain joins TRBV5-1 and TRBJ2-1; 8 bases align to TRBD2. The CDR3 loop spans 15 amino acids. Trimming cost V 7 bases and J 6 bases; bases outside gene matches: 12. CDR1 and CDR2 (germline): SGHRS, YFSETQ. CDR3 nucleotides: TGCGCCAGCCGAAGACGGCGGGGGGTAGTCAATGAGCAGTTCTTC. Protein product: CASRRRRGVVNEQFF.

This clonotype was observed many times. The chain has TRBV7-9 and TRBJ1-4; possible D gene TRBD1, 5 bases. The CDR3 loop spans 14 amino acids. Germline assignment: CDR1 SEHNR and CDR2 FQNEAQ (reference sequence). V dropped 2 bases and J dropped 13 bases, with 17 bases sitting between them. The DNA of the CDR3 is TGTGCCAGCAGCTTAAGCGGAAATGTTGGGGGACTGTTTTTT. Amino acid sequence: CASSLSGNVGGLFF.

This clonotype was observed many times. This rearrangement joins TRBV11-3 to TRBJ1-1; 8 bases match TRBD1. After removal of 4 bases from V and 3 bases from J, the junction contained 10 bases not matched to a gene. Germline values: CDR1 SGHNT, CDR2 YENEEA. CDR3 length: 16 residues. This CDR3 is CASSSYTGTGDTEAFF. CDR3 DNA sequence: TGTGCCAGCAGCTCTTACACCGGGACAGGCGACACTGAAGCTTTCTTT.

At least ten counts were recorded for this clonotype. J is TRBJ2-1 and V is TRBV12-3 or TRBV12-4, with TRBD2 as a possible D gene (6 bases). CDR3 length: 15 residues. V was cut by 6 bases and J by 1 base, with 13 bases left in between. The CDR3 region is CASSFGAGSYNEQFF. Written as DNA, the CDR3 is TGTGCCAGCAGCTTCGGGGCGGGGTCCTACAATGAGCAGTTCTTC.

This clonotype was seen at least ten times. The chain is built from TRBV28 and TRBJ2-3; a weak D match, TRBD2 (6 bases). The CDR3 has 15 amino acids. Germline V gives CDR1 MDHEN, CDR2 SYDVKM. Trimming pared 8 bases from V and 8 bases from J, leaving 23 bases between. The CDR3 DNA reads TGTGCCAGCTCCCTTCAGGGAGGTACCACCGGTACGCAGTATTTT. Translating it yields CASSLQGGTTGTQYF.

This clonotype was recorded many times. A junction end diverges from the germline sequence, so it may reflect a read error. This chain connects TRBV20-1 to TRBJ1-2, with 9 bases fitting TRBD1. Germline V gene lookup returns CDR1 DFQATT and CDR2 SNEGSKA (reference sequence). There are 11 residues in the CDR3. The CDR3 spells CSARWDRETCF. Written as DNA, the CDR3 is TGCAGTGCTAGGTGGGACAGGGAGACGTGCTTC.

The table lists this clonotype with many counts. The chain carries TRBV3-1 and TRBJ2-2; 9 bases agree with TRBD1. This CDR3 contains 19 residues. The trim removed 5 bases at V and 2 bases at J, leaving 15 bases unmatched. Germline-derived CDR1 and CDR2 are LGHDT and YNNKEL (reference sequence). CDR3 sequence (DNA): TGTGCCAGCAGCTTGAGGACCGGGACAGGGAAATTTAACACCGGGGAGCTGTTTTTT. It specifies CASSLRTGTGKFNTGELFF.

In its sample, this clonotype was seen many times. The J gene is TRBJ2-7, the V gene TRBV5-1; the match to TRBD1 covers 7 bases. V gave up 4 bases and J gave up 2 bases; unmatched junction bases: 12. The CDR3 sequence is 16 residues long. Germline values: CDR1 SGHRS, CDR2 YFSETQ. CDR3 protein: CASSGSRQGKAYEQYF. DNA of the CDR3: TGCGCCAGCAGCGGGAGTCGACAGGGTAAGGCCTACGAGCAGTACTTC.

This clonotype was counted many times. The rearrangement links TRBV5-1 to TRBJ1-6, with TRBD1 matching over 7 bases. CDR1 SGHRS and CDR2 YFSETQ come from the germline V gene. The CDR3 runs 18 residues. With V trimmed by 4 bases and J by 5 bases, 15 bases remained unmatched. The CDR3 coding sequence is TGCGCCAGCAGCCCTAGCTTTACCGGGACAGCCGATAATTCACCCCTCCACTTT. Its translation: CASSPSFTGTADNSPLHF.

Remarks on this clonotype: Since a much larger clone is just one base distant, this may be a read error. This chain connects TRBV20-1 to TRBJ1-5; possible D gene TRBD1, 5 bases. CDR1 is DFQATT, CDR2 SNEGSKA, per germline (reference sequence). The CDR3 is made up of 13 amino acids. Here the CDR3 reads CSARGGINQHQHF. DNA for the CDR3: TGCAGTGCTAGAGGGGGGATCAATCAGCACCAGCATTTT.

The table lists this clonotype with many counts. J is TRBJ2-3 and V is TRBV7-9; D not certain. From germline, CDR1 is SEHNR and CDR2 FQNEAQ (reference sequence). Trimming took 5 bases from V and 2 from J, leaving 11 bases between them. The CDR3 has 14 residues. The CDR3 sequence is CASSLDYYTDTQYF. As DNA, the CDR3 is TGTGCCAGCAGCCTGGATTATTACACAGATACGCAGTATTTT.

In this sample, this clonotype turned up many times. CDR3 amino acids: CASSFRPPGHNEQFF. CDR3 bases: TGTGCCAGCAGCTTCCGGCCTCCGGGGCACAATGAGCAGTTCTTC. The chain combines TRBV7-9 with TRBJ2-1; D may be TRBD1 or TRBD2 (5 bases each). Trimming stripped 3 bases from V and 5 bases from J, with 14 bases between. The germline gives CDR1 SEHNR, CDR2 FQNEAQ (reference sequence). CDR3 length equals 15 residues.

This clonotype was found many times. The CDR3 DNA reads as TGTGCCAGCAGCTTGGCGGCACAGGGGGGCCACGAGCAGTACTTC. It specifies CASSLAAQGGHEQYF. The chain joins TRBV7-2 to TRBJ2-7; 8 bases map to TRBD1. Germline CDR1 and CDR2: SGHTA and FQGNSA. This CDR3 is built from 15 residues. V lost 3 bases, J lost 5 bases, and 9 bases stayed unmatched. The full variable domain, its missing parts supplied by reference TRBV7-2 and TRBJ2-7, is GAGVSQSPSNKVTEKGKDVELRCDPISGHTALYWYRQSLGQGLEFLIYFQGNSAPDKSGLPSDRFSAERTGGSVSTLTIQRTQQEDSAVYLCASSLAAQGGHEQYFGPGTRLTVT.

The table lists this clonotype with many counts. V usage is TRBV6-2 or TRBV6-3 and J usage is TRBJ2-3; tentatively, D is TRBD1 or TRBD2 (6 bases each). The germline gives CDR1 MNHEY, CDR2 SVGEGT. The CDR3 covers 15 residues. V dropped 8 bases and J dropped 8 bases, with 23 bases sitting between them. CDR3 nucleotide sequence: TGTGCCAGCTCCCTAGGGTGGGGGGCCGAAGCTACGCAGTATTTT. This codes for CASSLGWGAEATQYF.